The present T cell receptor (beta chain) was sequenced within a study of T cell repertoires in cytomegalovirus infection. Study at large: The public TCR beta signatures pointed to both CMV infection and matching HLA type.

CDR1 SGHTA and CDR2 FQGNSA come from the germline V gene. V gave up 4 bases and J gave up 3 bases; unmatched junction bases: 9. This CDR3 is 17 amino acids long. This clonotype was seen repeatedly, ten times or more. Its matching antigen is unknown. TCRdb ran MiXCR on the reads and lists one entry per CDR3 protein. The repertoire holds 300,000 to 400,000 distinct CDR3 sequences, 9.5% seen once, with around 4.5% in the top ten. Study-level findings and limits: The study found HLA-C-restricted CMV-specific TCR beta clonotypes dominating the ex vivo response. Of the TCR beta families, the public ones yielded a cumulative frequency that identified carriers of CMV plus the relevant HLA.

Sequenced sample: PBMCs. The TCR was taken from a human donor in good health (CMV status not recorded). Some clones in this sample may be carry-over from other donors' samples. The rearrangement uses TRBV7-2 and TRBJ2-1; 10 bases are shared with TRBD2. CDR3 sequence: CASSSLETSGYYNEQFF. DNA for the CDR3: TGTGCCAGCAGCTCCCTGGAGACTAGCGGGTACTACAATGAGCAGTTCTTC.